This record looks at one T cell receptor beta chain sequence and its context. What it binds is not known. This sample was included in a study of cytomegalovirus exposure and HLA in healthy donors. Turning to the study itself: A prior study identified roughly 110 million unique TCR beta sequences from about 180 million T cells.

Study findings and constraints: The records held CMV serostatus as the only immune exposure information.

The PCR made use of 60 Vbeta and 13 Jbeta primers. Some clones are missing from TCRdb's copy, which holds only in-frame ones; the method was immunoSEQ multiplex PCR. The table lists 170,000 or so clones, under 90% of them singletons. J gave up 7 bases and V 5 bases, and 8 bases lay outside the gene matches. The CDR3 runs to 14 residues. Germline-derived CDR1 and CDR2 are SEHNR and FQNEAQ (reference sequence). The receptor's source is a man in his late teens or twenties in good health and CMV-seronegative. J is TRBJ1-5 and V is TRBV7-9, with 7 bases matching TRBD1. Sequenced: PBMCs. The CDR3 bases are TGTGCCAGCAGCGACGACAGGGTCAGCCAGCCCCAGCATTTT. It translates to CASSDDRVSQPQHF. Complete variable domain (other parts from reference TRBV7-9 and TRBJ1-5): DTGVSQNPRHKITKRGQNVTFRCDPISEHNRLYWYRQTLGQGPEFLTYFQNEAQLEKSRLLSDRFSAERPKGSFSTLEIQRTEQGDSAMYLCASSDDRVSQPQHFGDGTRLSIL.